At least ten counts were recorded for the clone carrying this T cell receptor (beta chain). What it binds is not known. Amplified TCR beta CDR3 regions derived from RNA transcripts. The HTBI primer set was used in a first-round RT-PCR of the TCR CDR3. Using its own MiXCR run on the multiplex PCR reads, TCRdb lists one record per CDR3 protein. Of about 370,000 distinct CDR3 sequences in the sample, roughly 15% were seen once. These data are taken from a study of T cells in Graves' hyperthyroidism and ophthalmopathy. Study observations and caveats: Ophthalmopathy stood apart from stable hyperthyroidism in a 13 V-J model.

The CDR3 sequence is 17 residues long. V dropped 3 bases and J dropped 9; count of bases not matched to a gene: 18. In germline, CDR1 is SGDLS, CDR2 YYNGEE. Diagnoses were made from clinical symptoms, serum measures (thyroxine and TRAb), thyroid ultrasound and orbital computed tomography. Each 10 ml fresh peripheral blood draw supplied the PBMCs. This receptor was taken from a woman aged 55-75 years with Graves' ophthalmopathy. Material for sequencing was blood. This chain joins TRBV9 and TRBJ2-1, with 7 bases lining up with TRBD2. The CDR3 nucleotides read TGTGCCAGCAGCGCTACCTATGGGAGGGCCTTATCTGGTGAGCAGTTCTTC. Translation gives CASSATYGRALSGEQFF.